This T cell receptor beta chain was sequenced in a study of T cells in Graves' hyperthyroidism and ophthalmopathy. The overall study: Peripheral blood was drawn at first diagnosis, prior to all treatment. Study observations and caveats: Before onset, ophthalmopathy was predicted by the model a median roughly six months earlier. Peripheral blood also featured most of the thyroid clonotypes expanded above 0.001.

Germline assignment: CDR1 SGHRS and CDR2 YFSETQ. CDR3 size: 14 residues. Patients showing uncontrolled infection, other autoimmune disease, pregnancy or lactation were ineligible. Researchers took RNA transcripts and amplified the TCR beta CDR3 regions from them. HTBI primers were employed in a first-round RT-PCR of the TCR CDR3. TCRdb processed the multiplex PCR reads anew with MiXCR; each CDR3 protein has one entry. The table has around 600,000 distinct CDR3 sequences, more than 14% seen once. This clonotype was seen repeatedly, ten times or more. Its specificity is unknown. A read error may produce the germline difference seen at one junction end.

The chain links TRBV5-1 to TRBJ1-1, with 7 bases matching TRBD1. The TCR comes from a woman aged 50 to 60 with Graves' ophthalmopathy. Sequenced material: blood. The CDR3 region is CASSQQGRGTEAFF. CDR3 DNA sequence: TGTGCCAGCAGTCAACAGGGGCGGGGCACTGAAGCTTTCTTT.